A single sample is the source of the 32 T cell receptor beta chains below, sequenced in a study of CD8 T cells in ankylosing spondylitis. Whole-study results and caveats: Blood of patients with ankylosing spondylitis appeared to be characterized by a TCR beta motif of several highly homologous variants.

These TCRs' antigens remain unknown. TCRdb itself ran the 5' RACE reads through MiXCR, one entry per CDR3 protein. The data hold hundreds of thousands of distinct CDR3 sequences, with 12% observed a single time. Sequencing was carried out using blood, either unsorted or a sorted T cell fraction (not recorded which). These receptors originate from a male donor with ankylosing spondylitis.

The chain links TRBV4-3 to TRBJ2-1; D possibly uses TRBD1 or TRBD2 (5 bases each). V shed 2 bases and J shed 3 bases, with 11 bases lying between them. CDR1 and CDR2 from the germline V gene are LGHNA and YSLEER. The CDR3 has 15 residues. CDR3 amino acids: CASSQIKGSYNEQFF. CDR3 in DNA: TGCGCCAGCAGCCAAATTAAGGGGAGCTACAATGAGCAGTTCTTC.

The CDR3 nucleotides read TGTGCCAGCAGCGTAGGATTTAGCGGGGGGGGAAATGAGCAGTTCTTC. Its translation: CASSVGFSGGGNEQFF. This sequence joins TRBV9 and TRBJ2-1; the match to TRBD2 covers 11 bases. CDR1 is SGDLS, CDR2 YYNGEE, per germline. Trimming took 0 bases from V and 7 from J; bases not matched to a gene: 6. This CDR3 is 16 amino acids long.

There are many counts of this clonotype. The chain uses TRBV9 and TRBJ1-3; possibly TRBD1 for D (5 bases). In germline, CDR1 is SGDLS, CDR2 YYNGEE. The CDR3 covers 15 residues. Trimming stripped 2 bases from V and 0 bases from J, with 9 bases between. CDR3 DNA: TGTGCCAGCAGCGTTTCAGGGAACTCTGGAAACACCATATATTTT. Protein sequence: CASSVSGNSGNTIYF. Combining the CDR3 with reference TRBV9 and TRBJ1-3 gives the whole variable domain DSGVTQTPKHLITATGQRVTLRCSPRSGDLSVYWYQQSLDQGLQFLIQYYNGEERAKGNILERFSAQQFPDLHSELNLSSLELGDSALYFCASSVSGNSGNTIYFGEGSWLTVV.

The table lists this clonotype with a few counts. This chain connects TRBV15 to TRBJ1-4; no definite D call. This CDR3 is 15 amino acids long. CDR1 is LNHNV, CDR2 YYDKDF, per germline (reference sequence). V gave up 5 bases and J gave up 6 bases, with 16 bases separating them. CDR3 sequence reads: CATSPRNTFDEKLFF. CDR3 DNA sequence: TGTGCCACCAGCCCACGAAATACCTTTGATGAAAAACTGTTTTTT.

This clonotype turned up a few times. The chain joins TRBV11-2 to TRBJ1-6; D is unresolved. V lost 5 bases and J lost 8, with 10 bases in between. Germline V lookup: CDR1 SGHAT, CDR2 FQNNGV. The CDR3 contains 13 residues. CDR3 sequence (DNA): TGTGCCAGCAGCAACCTGAGGGATTCACCCCTCCACTTT. Protein product: CASSNLRDSPLHF.

This clonotype was seen a few times. The chain links TRBV6-1 to TRBJ1-2, with D tentatively TRBD1 (5 bases). V lost 8 bases and J 4 bases, leaving 17 bases between the germline ends. Germline CDR1 and CDR2: MNHNS and SASEGT. The CDR3 sequence is 14 residues long. The CDR3 spells CASSEGGVAYGYTF. DNA for the CDR3: TGTGCCAGCTCCGAGGGAGGGGTGGCCTATGGCTACACCTTC.

The chain carries TRBV20-1 and TRBJ2-1; 7 bases map to TRBD2. V gave up 8 bases and J gave up 3 bases; unmatched junction bases: 7. CDR1 is DFQATT, CDR2 SNEGSKA, per germline (reference sequence). The length of the CDR3 is 13 residues. The chain's CDR3 is CSSGLGGYNEQFF. The CDR3 coding sequence is TGCAGTTCCGGACTAGGAGGCTACAATGAGCAGTTCTTC.

Only a few counts were recorded for this clonotype. J is TRBJ2-2 and V is TRBV24-1; 11 bases match TRBD2. From germline, CDR1 is KGHDR and CDR2 SFDVKD. This CDR3 spans 14 amino acids. V gave up 9 bases and J gave up 7 bases; unmatched junction bases: 6. Written as DNA, the CDR3 is TGTGCCACCTCTAGCGGGAGGTCGATCGGGGAGCTGTTTTTT. It translates to CATSSGRSIGELFF.

A word on this clonotype: A read error may account for a junction end that differs from germline. The J gene is TRBJ2-2, the V gene TRBV15, with D possibly matching TRBD1 (6 bases). Germline V gene sequence: CDR1 LNHNV, CDR2 YYDKDF (reference sequence). The length of the CDR3 is 18 residues. The CDR3 sequence is CATSTDSWRTVNIGELFF. As DNA, the CDR3 is TGTGCCACCAGCACAGATAGTTGGCGGACAGTTAACATCGGGGAGCTGTTTTTT. The full variable domain, with the rest looked up from reference TRBV15 and TRBJ2-2, is DAMVIQNPRYQVTQFGKPVTLSCSQTLNHNVMYWYQQKSSQAPKLLFHYYDKDFNNEADTPDNFQSRRPNTSFCFLDIRSPGLGDTAMYLCATSTDSWRTVNIGELFFGEGSRLTVL.

The rearrangement uses TRBV11-2 and TRBJ2-7; D may correspond to TRBD1 or TRBD2 (5 bases each). From germline, CDR1 is SGHAT and CDR2 FQNNGV. V was clipped by 4 bases and J by 0 bases, with 22 bases between them. CDR3 length: 18 amino acids. Written as DNA, the CDR3 is TGTGCCAGCAGCTCCCGAGGGACGTCATCCGAACCCTCCTACGAGCAGTACTTC. Protein sequence: CASSSRGTSSEPSYEQYF.

This clonotype appeared a few times. The chain recombines TRBV10-3 with TRBJ2-7, with D unresolved. Germline CDR1 and CDR2: ENHRY and SYGVKD. The CDR3 is made up of 13 amino acids. V lost 5 bases and J 4 bases, leaving 12 bases between the germline ends. The CDR3 bases are TGTGCCATCAGTTCGACCGGGCCTTACGAGCAGTACTTC. This translates into CAISSTGPYEQYF.

This clonotype was counted only a few times. The chain carries TRBV28 and TRBJ2-3, with 9 bases that match TRBD2. The germline V gene encodes CDR1 MDHEN and CDR2 SYDVKM. Trimming at V came to 7 bases and at J to 2 bases, leaving 4 bases not matched to a gene. The CDR3 sequence is 14 residues long. The CDR3 region is CASTRTSVTDTQYF. The CDR3, as DNA: TGTGCCAGCACACGGACTAGCGTCACAGATACGCAGTATTTT.

This clonotype was observed a handful of times. At one end the junction does not follow the germline gene, possibly because of a read error. The rearrangement joins TRBV7-3 to TRBJ1-1, with D possibly TRBD1 on 6 matching bases. This CDR3 has 15 residues. CDR1 is SGHTA and CDR2 is FQGTGA in the germline V gene. The CDR3 DNA is TGTGCCAGCAGCCTAACCCGGGACAAGAACACTGAAGCTTTCTTT. Protein sequence: CASSLTRDKNTEAFF.

V gene TRBV12-3 or TRBV12-4 combines with J gene TRBJ1-1; D gene uncertain. The CDR3 is 14 residues long. Deletions cut 3 bases from V and 0 bases from J, with 8 bases between. This CDR3 reads CASSLRKLNTEAFF. The CDR3 DNA reads TGTGCCAGCAGTTTGAGGAAACTGAACACTGAAGCTTTCTTT.

This clonotype was found once. V gene TRBV7-2 combines with J gene TRBJ2-1, with D tentatively TRBD2 (5 bases). There are 16 residues in the CDR3. Per germline, CDR1 SGHTA and CDR2 FQGNSA. The V gene lost 5 bases and the J gene lost 3 bases, with 17 bases spanning the gap. The CDR3 nucleotides are TGTGCCAGCAGCCAATCACCGGGGTTAAACTACAATGAGCAGTTCTTC. Translating gives CASSQSPGLNYNEQFF.

The chain links TRBV4-1 to TRBJ2-3, with D maybe TRBD1 (5 bases). Trimming stripped 0 bases from V and 5 bases from J, with 12 bases between. This CDR3 comprises 15 residues. The germline gives CDR1 MGHRA, CDR2 YSYEKL. The CDR3 loop reads CASSQDPTDIDTQYF. The CDR3 DNA is TGCGCCAGCAGCCAAGATCCGACAGACATAGATACGCAGTATTTT.

This clonotype has more than one count but fewer than ten. This rearrangement joins TRBV20-1 to TRBJ2-3; the match to TRBD2 covers 8 bases. Losses at the gene ends were 0 bases for V and 1 base for J; bases not matched to a gene: 9. The CDR3 runs to 17 residues. CDR1 and CDR2 (germline): DFQATT, SNEGSKA (reference sequence). CDR3 region: CSARDWRAGGGTDTQYF. The CDR3 region has the DNA TGCAGTGCTAGAGATTGGAGGGCGGGGGGCGGCACAGATACGCAGTATTTT.

This clonotype was counted at least ten times. This rearrangement joins TRBV3-1 to TRBJ1-5; D ambiguous. CDR1 is LGHDT, CDR2 YNNKEL, per germline (reference sequence). Trimming shortened V by 0 bases and J by 6 bases, and 3 bases separated the two germline ends. This CDR3 is 12 amino acids long. CDR3 sequence: CASSQEGQPQHF. The CDR3 DNA follows: TGTGCCAGCAGCCAAGAGGGTCAGCCCCAGCATTTT.

DNA of the CDR3: TGCAGCGTTGAAGGGCCGGGACTAGCGGCCTCCGAGCAGTACTTC. It yields the protein CSVEGPGLAASEQYF. This chain joins TRBV29-1 and TRBJ2-7, with TRBD2 matching over 11 bases. Unmatched junction bases numbered 8, after V lost 1 base and J lost 6 bases. The CDR3 totals 15 residues. Germline-derived CDR1 and CDR2 are SQVTM and ANQGSEA.

The table lists this clonotype with a few counts. The chain recombines TRBV7-2 with TRBJ2-2, with 9 bases matching TRBD1. Germline V gives CDR1 SGHTA, CDR2 FQGNSA. This CDR3 comprises 16 residues. V lost 2 bases and J lost 5; bases outside the gene matches: 6. This chain's CDR3 is CASSLTGGAWTGELFF. Written as DNA, the CDR3 is TGTGCCAGCAGCTTAACAGGGGGCGCTTGGACCGGGGAGCTGTTTTTT.

The V call is TRBV20-1, the J call TRBJ2-3; D might be TRBD2 (6 bases). Germline CDR1 DFQATT, CDR2 SNEGSKA (reference sequence). Trimming pared 0 bases from V and 7 bases from J, leaving 11 bases between. The CDR3 has 13 residues. The CDR3 loop is CSARDAGPYTQYF. The CDR3 DNA follows: TGCAGTGCTAGAGATGCGGGACCTTATACGCAGTATTTT.

This clonotype was detected ten times or more. The V and J genes are TRBV6-1 and TRBJ1-4; 7 nucleotides match TRBD1. Germline CDR1 reads MNHNS; CDR2 reads SASEGT. V was pared by 1 base and J by 7 bases, with 6 bases of the junction left unmatched. The CDR3 totals 15 residues. DNA for the CDR3: TGTGCCAGCAGTGAAGGAGGGACAGACAGTGAAAAACTGTTTTTT. Amino acid sequence: CASSEGGTDSEKLFF.

This sequence joins TRBV4-3 and TRBJ2-1; D may match TRBD1 or TRBD2 (5 bases each). V lost 4 bases and J 7 bases, leaving 14 bases between the germline ends. CDR1 is LGHNA, CDR2 YSLEER, per germline. The CDR3 loop spans 14 amino acids. The chain's CDR3 is CASSPPTGGNEQFF. Written as DNA, the CDR3 is TGCGCCAGCAGCCCCCCTACTGGGGGAAATGAGCAGTTCTTC.

Only a few counts were recorded for this clonotype. This chain connects TRBV5-1 to TRBJ2-7; D is perhaps TRBD1 (6 bases). The germline gives CDR1 SGHRS, CDR2 YFSETQ. The length of the CDR3 is 14 residues. With 2 bases removed from V and 3 bases from J, the gap between germline ends came to 12 bases. CDR3 nucleotide sequence: TGCGCCAGCAGCTTCGGCAGGGGAGTCTACGAGCAGTACTTC. Translated, it gives CASSFGRGVYEQYF.

This clonotype came up a few times. The chain couples TRBV5-6 to TRBJ2-7, with TRBD1 as a possible D gene (5 bases). Germline CDR1 is SGHDT and CDR2 is YYEEEE. Trimming cost V 2 bases and J 3 bases, with 15 bases left between them. The CDR3 totals 15 residues. The CDR3 here is CASSFRAAVDYEQYF. The DNA of the CDR3 is TGTGCCAGCAGCTTCAGGGCGGCAGTAGACTACGAGCAGTACTTC.

The chain couples TRBV7-2 to TRBJ2-7; D not resolved. The CDR3 sequence is 14 residues long. Germline V gives CDR1 SGHTA, CDR2 FQGNSA. Trimming removed 5 bases at V and 3 bases at J, with 14 bases between. The CDR3 sequence: CASSLLPRFYEQYF. CDR3 nucleotide sequence: TGTGCCAGCAGCCTCCTTCCAAGGTTCTACGAGCAGTACTTC.

As for this clonotype: The junction does not match germline at one end; this may be a read error. V gene TRBV19 combines with J gene TRBJ2-1; 15 positions match TRBD2. The CDR3 runs 14 residues. The germline V gene encodes CDR1 LNHDA and CDR2 SQIVND (reference sequence). CDR3 residues: CASSGLAGGPERFF. CDR3 bases: TGTGCCAGTAGTGGACTAGCGGGAGGGCCGGAGCGGTTCTTC.

This clonotype has only a few counts. The V gene is TRBV19, the J gene TRBJ2-3; possible D gene TRBD1, 6 bases. CDR1 is LNHDA, CDR2 SQIVND, per germline (reference sequence). The length of the CDR3 is 15 residues. Between the trimmed V and J ends, which lost 6 bases and 3 bases, there was a span of 16 bases. Here the CDR3 reads CASSTQGLRTDTQYF. The CDR3 nucleotides read TGTGCCAGTAGCACCCAGGGGCTGCGTACAGATACGCAGTATTTT.

The chain recombines TRBV9 with TRBJ2-3; 7 positions match TRBD1. Germline V lookup: CDR1 SGDLS, CDR2 YYNGEE. The CDR3 totals 18 residues. After removal of 2 bases from V and 0 bases from J, the junction contained 12 bases not matched to a gene. The CDR3 loop reads CASSVLPETGSSTDTQYF. In DNA, the CDR3 is TGTGCCAGCAGCGTCCTTCCAGAGACAGGGTCGAGCACAGATACGCAGTATTTT.

A few counts support this clonotype. The rearrangement joins TRBV20-1 to TRBJ1-2; 7 bases are shared with TRBD1. Looked up from germline, CDR1 is DFQATT and CDR2 is SNEGSKA (reference sequence). Germline trimming cut 6 bases from V and 0 bases from J; bases unmatched to any gene: 7. The CDR3 has 14 amino acids. The CDR3 protein is CSASTGRTNYGYTF. Written as DNA, the CDR3 is TGCAGTGCCTCGACAGGGCGTACTAACTATGGCTACACCTTC.

The V call is TRBV7-6, the J call TRBJ2-1, with D maybe TRBD2 (6 bases). The CDR3 sequence is 16 residues long. Trimming stripped 6 bases from V and 8 bases from J, with 23 bases between. Germline-derived CDR1 and CDR2 are SGHVS and FNYEAQ. The DNA of the CDR3 is TGTGCCAGCAGACGTACCCCGGGACTCCCTCCGGATGAGCAGTTCTTC. The encoded protein is CASRRTPGLPPDEQFF.

CDR3 loop: CASSHPAGGVSSYNEQFF. The CDR3 DNA reads TGCGCCAGCAGCCACCCAGCGGGAGGGGTAAGCTCCTACAATGAGCAGTTCTTC. The gene calls are TRBV4-1 and TRBJ2-1, with TRBD2 identical over 10 bases. The CDR3 length is 18 residues. The junction had 8 bases not matched to a gene; V was cut back by 3 bases and J by 0 bases. CDR1 and CDR2 from the germline V gene are MGHRA and YSYEKL.